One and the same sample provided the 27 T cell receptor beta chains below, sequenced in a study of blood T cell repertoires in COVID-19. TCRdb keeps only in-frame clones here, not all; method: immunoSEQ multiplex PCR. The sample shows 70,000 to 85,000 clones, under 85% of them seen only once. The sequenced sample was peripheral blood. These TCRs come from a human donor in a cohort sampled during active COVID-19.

CDR3 region: CASSLEMGGRALYNEQFF. The CDR3 DNA sequence: TGTGCCAGCAGCTTAGAGATGGGCGGGAGGGCCCTATACAATGAGCAGTTCTTC. The V call is TRBV11-2, the J call TRBJ2-1, with 9 bases lining up with TRBD2. This CDR3 has 18 amino acids. Germline V gene data show CDR1 as SGHAT and CDR2 as FQNNGV. With 0 bases clipped from V and 4 bases from J, the junction kept 10 bases outside the gene matches.

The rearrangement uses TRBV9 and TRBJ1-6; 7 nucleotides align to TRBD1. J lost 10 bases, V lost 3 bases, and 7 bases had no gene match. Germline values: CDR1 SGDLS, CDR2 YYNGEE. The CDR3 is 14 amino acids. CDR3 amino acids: CASSADRVGSPLHF. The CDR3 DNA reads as TGTGCCAGCAGCGCCGACAGGGTAGGGTCACCCCTCCACTTT.

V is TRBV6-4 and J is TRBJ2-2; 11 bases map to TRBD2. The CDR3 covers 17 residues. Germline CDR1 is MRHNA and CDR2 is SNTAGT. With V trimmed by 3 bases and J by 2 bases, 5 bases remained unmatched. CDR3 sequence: CASSESLAGGNTGELFF. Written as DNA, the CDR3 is TGTGCCAGCAGTGAAAGCCTAGCGGGGGGCAACACCGGGGAGCTGTTTTTT.

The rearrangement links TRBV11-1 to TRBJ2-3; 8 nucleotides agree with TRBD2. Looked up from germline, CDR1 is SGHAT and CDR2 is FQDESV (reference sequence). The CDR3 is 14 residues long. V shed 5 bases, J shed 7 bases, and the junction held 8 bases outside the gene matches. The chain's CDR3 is CASSKGLDVNTQYF. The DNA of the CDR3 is TGTGCCAGCAGCAAGGGACTAGACGTGAATACGCAGTATTTT.

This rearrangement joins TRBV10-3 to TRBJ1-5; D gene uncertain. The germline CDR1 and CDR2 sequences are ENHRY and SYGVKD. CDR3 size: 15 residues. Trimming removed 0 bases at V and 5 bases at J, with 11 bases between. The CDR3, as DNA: TGTGCCATCAGTGAGTCGACGGGGTACGATCAGCCCCAGCATTTT. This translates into CAISESTGYDQPQHF.

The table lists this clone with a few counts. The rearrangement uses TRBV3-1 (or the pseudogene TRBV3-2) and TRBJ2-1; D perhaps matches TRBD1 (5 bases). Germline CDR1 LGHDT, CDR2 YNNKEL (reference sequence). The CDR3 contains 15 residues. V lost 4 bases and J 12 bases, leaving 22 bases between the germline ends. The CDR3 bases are TGTGCCAGCAGCCCACCCTCGCAGGGTGCAACGGCGCAGTTCTTC. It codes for CASSPPSQGATAQFF.

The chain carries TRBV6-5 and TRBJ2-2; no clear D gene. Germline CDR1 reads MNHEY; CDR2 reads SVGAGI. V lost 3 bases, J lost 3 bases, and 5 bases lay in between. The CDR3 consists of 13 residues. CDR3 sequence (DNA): TGTGCCAGCAGTTATATTGACACCGGGGAGCTGTTTTTT. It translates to CASSYIDTGELFF.

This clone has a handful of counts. The chain's CDR3 is CASSLTSGSGTQYF. CDR3 DNA: TGTGCCAGCAGCCTGACTAGCGGCTCCGGTACGCAGTATTTT. V and J are TRBV7-3 and TRBJ2-3; 9 bases match TRBD2. V trimming: 5 bases; J trimming: 8 bases; junction bases outside the gene matches: 8. From germline, CDR1 is SGHTA and CDR2 FQGTGA. The length of the CDR3 is 14 residues.

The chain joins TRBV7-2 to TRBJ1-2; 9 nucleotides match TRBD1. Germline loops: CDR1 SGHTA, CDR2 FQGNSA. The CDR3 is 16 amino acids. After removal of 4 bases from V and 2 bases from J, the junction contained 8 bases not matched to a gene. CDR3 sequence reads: CASSSFRDRDNYGYTF. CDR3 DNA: TGTGCCAGCAGCTCCTTCCGGGACAGGGACAACTATGGCTACACCTTC.

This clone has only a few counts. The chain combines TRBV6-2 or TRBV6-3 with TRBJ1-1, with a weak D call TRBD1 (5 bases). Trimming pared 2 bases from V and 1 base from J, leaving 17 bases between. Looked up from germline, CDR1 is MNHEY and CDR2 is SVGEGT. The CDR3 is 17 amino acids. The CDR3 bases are TGTGCCAGCAGTTACCGACTCGGTGAACAGGAGAACACTGAAGCTTTCTTT. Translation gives CASSYRLGEQENTEAFF.

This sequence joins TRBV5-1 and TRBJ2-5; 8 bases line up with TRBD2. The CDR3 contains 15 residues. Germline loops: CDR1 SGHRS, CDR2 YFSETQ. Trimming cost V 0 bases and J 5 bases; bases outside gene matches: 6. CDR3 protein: CASSLVTSEWETQYF. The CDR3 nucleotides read TGCGCCAGCAGCTTGGTGACTAGCGAGTGGGAGACCCAGTACTTC.

CDR3 sequence reads: CASSLKGDRGWNTEAFF. As DNA, the CDR3 is TGTGCCAGCAGTTTAAAGGGGGACAGGGGGTGGAACACTGAAGCTTTCTTT. The gene calls are TRBV27 and TRBJ1-1; 11 positions agree with TRBD1. The CDR3 loop spans 17 amino acids. The V gene end was trimmed by 2 bases and the J gene end by 1 base; junction bases not matched to a gene: 6. Germline V gene lookup returns CDR1 MNHEY and CDR2 SMNVEV (reference sequence).

Here the CDR3 reads CATSRGGTGTNSGANVLTF. The DNA of the CDR3 is TGTGCCACCAGCAGAGGCGGGACAGGCACCAACTCTGGGGCCAACGTCCTGACTTTC. The V and J genes are TRBV15 and TRBJ2-6; the match to TRBD1 covers 8 bases. V dropped 1 base and J dropped 0; count of bases not matched to a gene: 8. The CDR3 loop spans 19 amino acids. Germline CDR1 and CDR2: LNHNV and YYDKDF (reference sequence).

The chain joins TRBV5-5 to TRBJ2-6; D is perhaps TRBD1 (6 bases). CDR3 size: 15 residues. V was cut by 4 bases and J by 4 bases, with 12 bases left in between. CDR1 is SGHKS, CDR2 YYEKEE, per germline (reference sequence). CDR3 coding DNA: TGTGCCAGCAGCATACAGGGAGCCGGGGCCAACGTCCTGACTTTC. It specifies CASSIQGAGANVLTF. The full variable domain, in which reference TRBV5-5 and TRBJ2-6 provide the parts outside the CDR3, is DAGVTQSPTHLIKTRGQQVTLRCSPISGHKSVSWYQQVLGQGPQFIFQYYEKEERGRGNFPDRFSARQFPNYSSELNVNALLLGDSALYLCASSIQGAGANVLTFGAGSRLTVL.

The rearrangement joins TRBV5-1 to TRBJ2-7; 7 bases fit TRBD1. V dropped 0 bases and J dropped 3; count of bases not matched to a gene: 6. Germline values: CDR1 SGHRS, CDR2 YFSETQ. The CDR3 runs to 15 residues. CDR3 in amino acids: CASSLVGDRDYEQYF. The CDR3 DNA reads TGCGCCAGCAGCTTGGTGGGGGACAGAGACTACGAGCAGTACTTC.

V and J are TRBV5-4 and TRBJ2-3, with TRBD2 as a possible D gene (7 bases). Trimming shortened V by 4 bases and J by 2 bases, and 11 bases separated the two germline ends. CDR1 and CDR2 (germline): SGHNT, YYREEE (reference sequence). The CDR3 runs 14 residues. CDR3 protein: CASSRGAYTDTQYF. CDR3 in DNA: TGTGCCAGCAGCCGGGGGGCCTACACAGATACGCAGTATTTT.

CDR3 in DNA: TGTGCCAGCAGCCAAGATTCGGTTGTCTACGAGCAGTACTTC. Translation: CASSQDSVVYEQYF. The J gene is TRBJ2-7, the V gene TRBV3-1 (or the pseudogene TRBV3-2); D uncertain. With 0 bases removed from V and 3 bases from J, the gap between germline ends came to 9 bases. This CDR3 is 14 amino acids long. Germline V gene sequence: CDR1 LGHDT, CDR2 YNNKEL (reference sequence).

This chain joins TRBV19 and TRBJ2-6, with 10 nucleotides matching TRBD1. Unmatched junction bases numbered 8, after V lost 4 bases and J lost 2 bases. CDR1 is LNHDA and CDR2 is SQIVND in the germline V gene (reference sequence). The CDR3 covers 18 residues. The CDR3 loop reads CASSTRDRGGAGANVLTF. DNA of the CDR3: TGTGCCAGTAGTACCCGGGACAGGGGAGGTGCTGGGGCCAACGTCCTGACTTTC.

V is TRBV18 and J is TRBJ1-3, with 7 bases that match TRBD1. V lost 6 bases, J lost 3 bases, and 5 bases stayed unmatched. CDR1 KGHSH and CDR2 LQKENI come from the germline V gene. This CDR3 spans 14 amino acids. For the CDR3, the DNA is TGTGCCAGCTCTCTCGACAGGGTTGGAAACACCATATATTTT. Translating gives CASSLDRVGNTIYF.

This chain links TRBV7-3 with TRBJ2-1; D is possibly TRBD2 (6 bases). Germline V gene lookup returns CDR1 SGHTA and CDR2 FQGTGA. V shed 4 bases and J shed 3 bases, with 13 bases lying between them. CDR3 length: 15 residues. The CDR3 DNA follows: TGTGCCAGCAGCTCGTCGGGAGTTCGCTACAATGAGCAGTTCTTC. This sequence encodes CASSSSGVRYNEQFF.

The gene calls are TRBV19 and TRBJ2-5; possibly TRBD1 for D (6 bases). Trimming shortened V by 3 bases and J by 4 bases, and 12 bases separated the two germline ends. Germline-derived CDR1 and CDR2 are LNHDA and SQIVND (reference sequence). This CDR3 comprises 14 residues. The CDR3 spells CASSMNRAGETQYF. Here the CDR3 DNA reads TGTGCCAGTAGTATGAACAGGGCTGGAGAGACCCAGTACTTC.

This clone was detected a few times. The CDR3 bases are TGTGCCAGCAGTCCCGAGATGACTTTCTACGAGCAGTACTTC. It encodes CASSPEMTFYEQYF. The chain carries TRBV28 and TRBJ2-7, with D unclear. V was shortened by 5 bases and J by 3 bases, with 14 bases between the two germline ends. The CDR3 spans 14 residues. Per germline, CDR1 MDHEN and CDR2 SYDVKM.

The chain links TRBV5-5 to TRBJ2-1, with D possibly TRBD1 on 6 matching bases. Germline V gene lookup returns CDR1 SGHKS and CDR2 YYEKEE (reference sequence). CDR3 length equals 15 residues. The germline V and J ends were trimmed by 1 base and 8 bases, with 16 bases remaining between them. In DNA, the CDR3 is TGTGCCAGCAGCTTGCGTGCGACCCCAGGGGATGAGCAGTTCTTC. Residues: CASSLRATPGDEQFF.

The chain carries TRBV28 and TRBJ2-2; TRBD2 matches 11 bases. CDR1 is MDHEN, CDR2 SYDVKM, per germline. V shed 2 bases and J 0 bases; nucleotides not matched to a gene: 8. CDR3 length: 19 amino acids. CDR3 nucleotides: TGTGCCAGCAGTTTAATGGGACTAGCGGCCGGATCGAACACCGGGGAGCTGTTTTTT. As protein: CASSLMGLAAGSNTGELFF.

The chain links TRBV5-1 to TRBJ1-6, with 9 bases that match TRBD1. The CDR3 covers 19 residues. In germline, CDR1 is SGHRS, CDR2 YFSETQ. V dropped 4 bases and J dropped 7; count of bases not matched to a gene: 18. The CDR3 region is CASSRRPGSDRGSNSPLHF. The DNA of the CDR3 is TGCGCCAGCAGCCGGAGACCGGGTTCGGACAGGGGTTCGAATTCACCCCTCCACTTT.

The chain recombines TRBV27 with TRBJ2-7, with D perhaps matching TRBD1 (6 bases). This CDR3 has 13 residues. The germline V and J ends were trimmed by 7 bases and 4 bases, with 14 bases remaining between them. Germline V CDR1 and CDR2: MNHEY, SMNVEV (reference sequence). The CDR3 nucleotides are TGTGCCAGCAAGACAGGTGGTGTGTACGAGCAGTACTTC. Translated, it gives CASKTGGVYEQYF.

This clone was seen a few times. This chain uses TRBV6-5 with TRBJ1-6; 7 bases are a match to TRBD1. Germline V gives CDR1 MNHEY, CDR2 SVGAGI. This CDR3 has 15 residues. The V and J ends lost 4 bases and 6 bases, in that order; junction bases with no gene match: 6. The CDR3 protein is CASSFDREANSPLHF. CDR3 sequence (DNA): TGTGCCAGCAGTTTCGACAGGGAGGCTAATTCACCCCTCCACTTT.